This TCR beta chain came from a study of blood T cell repertoires in COVID-19. Across the study: Acute and convalescent COVID-19 samples came from the United States, Italy and Spain. Sample material is recorded as cDNA or gDNA derived from T cells, B-cell-depleted T cells, or PBMCs.

Per the original data handling: Nucleated cell number was recorded as an estimate derived from reference gene primer amplification. Profiled with immunoSEQ multiplex PCR; TCRdb holds only in-frame clones, not every one. V and J calls and clone size come straight from that table; D and trimming were deduced from the DNA. Here the sample spans around 250,000 clones, roughly 83% being singletons. The CDR3 spans 13 residues. Germline V gene lookup returns CDR1 LNHDA and CDR2 SQIVND (reference sequence). Trimming removed 7 bases at V and 0 bases at J, with 10 bases between. The TCR sequence derives from an elderly man with acute or convalescent COVID-19. This rearrangement joins TRBV19 to TRBJ2-7, with D possibly matching TRBD1 (6 bases). The sequenced sample consisted of peripheral blood. The CDR3 DNA reads as TGTGCCAGTAATGAGGGGGTCTCCTACGAGCAGTACTTC. As protein: CASNEGVSYEQYF.